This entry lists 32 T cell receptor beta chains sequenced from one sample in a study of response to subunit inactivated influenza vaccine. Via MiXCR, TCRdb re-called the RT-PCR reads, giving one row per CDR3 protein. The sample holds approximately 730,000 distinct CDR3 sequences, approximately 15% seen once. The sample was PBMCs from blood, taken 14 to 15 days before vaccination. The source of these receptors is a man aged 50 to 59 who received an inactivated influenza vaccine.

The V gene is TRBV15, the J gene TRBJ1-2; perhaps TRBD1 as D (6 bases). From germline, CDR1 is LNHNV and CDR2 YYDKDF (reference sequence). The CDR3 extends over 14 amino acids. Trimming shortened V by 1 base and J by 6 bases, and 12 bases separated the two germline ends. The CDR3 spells CATSRAGAFNGYTF. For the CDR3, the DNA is TGTGCCACCAGCAGAGCAGGGGCATTCAATGGCTACACCTTC.

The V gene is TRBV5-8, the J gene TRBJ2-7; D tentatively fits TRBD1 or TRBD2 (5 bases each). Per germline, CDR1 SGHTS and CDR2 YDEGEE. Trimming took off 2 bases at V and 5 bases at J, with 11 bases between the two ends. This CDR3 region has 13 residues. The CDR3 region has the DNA TGTGCCAGCAGCTTCCCCGGGACCAACGAGCAGTACTTC. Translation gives CASSFPGTNEQYF.

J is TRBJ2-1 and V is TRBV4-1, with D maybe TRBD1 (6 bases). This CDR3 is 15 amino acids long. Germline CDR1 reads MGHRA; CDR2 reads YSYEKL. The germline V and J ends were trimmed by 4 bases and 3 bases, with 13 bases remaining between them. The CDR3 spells CASSLTWDNYNEQFF. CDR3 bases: TGCGCCAGCAGCCTTACCTGGGACAACTACAATGAGCAGTTCTTC.

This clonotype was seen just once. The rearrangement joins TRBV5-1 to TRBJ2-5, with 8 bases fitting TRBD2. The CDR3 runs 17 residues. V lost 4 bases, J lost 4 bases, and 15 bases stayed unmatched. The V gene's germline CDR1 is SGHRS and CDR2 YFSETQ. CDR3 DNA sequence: TGCGCCAGCAGCCGGGAGGGGCAGCCAGCACTGGGAGAGACCCAGTACTTC. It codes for CASSREGQPALGETQYF.

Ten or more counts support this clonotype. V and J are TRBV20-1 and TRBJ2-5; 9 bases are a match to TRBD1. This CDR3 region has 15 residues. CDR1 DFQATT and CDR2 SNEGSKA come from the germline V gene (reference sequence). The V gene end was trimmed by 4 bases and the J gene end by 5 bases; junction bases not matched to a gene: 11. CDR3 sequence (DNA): TGCAGTGCTATACCGGGACAGGGTGCCCCCGAGACCCAGTACTTC. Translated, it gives CSAIPGQGAPETQYF.

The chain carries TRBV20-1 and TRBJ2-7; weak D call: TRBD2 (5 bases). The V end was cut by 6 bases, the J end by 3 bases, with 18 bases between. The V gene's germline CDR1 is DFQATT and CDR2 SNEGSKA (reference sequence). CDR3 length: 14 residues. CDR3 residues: CSATAPRDSYEQYF. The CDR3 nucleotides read TGCAGTGCGACCGCACCTCGGGATAGCTACGAGCAGTACTTC.

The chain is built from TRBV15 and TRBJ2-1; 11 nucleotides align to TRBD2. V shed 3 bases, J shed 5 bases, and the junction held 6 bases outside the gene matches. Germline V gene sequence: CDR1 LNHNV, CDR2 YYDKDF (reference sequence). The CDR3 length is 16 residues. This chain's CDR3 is CATSSVPGLADNEQFF. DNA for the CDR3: TGTGCCACCAGCAGCGTACCGGGACTAGCGGACAATGAGCAGTTCTTC.

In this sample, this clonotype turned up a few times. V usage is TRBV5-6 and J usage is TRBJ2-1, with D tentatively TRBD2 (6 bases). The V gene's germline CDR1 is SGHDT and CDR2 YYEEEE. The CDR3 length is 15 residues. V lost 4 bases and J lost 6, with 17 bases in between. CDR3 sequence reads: CASSLTGTPSNEQFF. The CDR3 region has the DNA TGTGCCAGCAGCCTTACCGGGACTCCAAGCAATGAGCAGTTCTTC.

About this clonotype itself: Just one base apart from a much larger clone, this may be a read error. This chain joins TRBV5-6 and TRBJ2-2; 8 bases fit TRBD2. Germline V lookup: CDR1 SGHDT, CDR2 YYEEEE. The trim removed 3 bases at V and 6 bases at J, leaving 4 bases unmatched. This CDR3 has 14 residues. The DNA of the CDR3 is TGTGCCAGCAGCTCCTGGACTAGCTCCGGGGAGCTGTTTTTT. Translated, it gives CASSSWTSSGELFF.

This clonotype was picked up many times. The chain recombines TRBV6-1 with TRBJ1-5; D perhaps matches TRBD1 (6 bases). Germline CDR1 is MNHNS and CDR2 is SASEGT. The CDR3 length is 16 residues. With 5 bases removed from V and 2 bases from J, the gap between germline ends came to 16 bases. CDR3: CASSRRQVEGNQPQHF. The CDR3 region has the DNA TGTGCCAGCAGTCGACGACAGGTAGAAGGCAATCAGCCCCAGCATTTT.

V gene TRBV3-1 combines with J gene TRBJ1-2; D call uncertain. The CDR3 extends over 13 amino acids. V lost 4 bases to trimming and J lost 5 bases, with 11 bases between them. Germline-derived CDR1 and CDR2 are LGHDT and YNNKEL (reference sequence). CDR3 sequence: CASSPKGRYGYTF. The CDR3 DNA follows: TGTGCCAGCAGCCCCAAGGGTCGGTATGGCTACACCTTC.

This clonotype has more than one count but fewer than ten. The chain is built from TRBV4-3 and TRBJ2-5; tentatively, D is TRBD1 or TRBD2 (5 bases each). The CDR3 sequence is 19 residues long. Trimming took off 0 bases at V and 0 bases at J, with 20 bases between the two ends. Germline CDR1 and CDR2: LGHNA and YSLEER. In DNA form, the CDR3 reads TGCGCCAGCAGCCAAGAGGCGTCCCTGGGGACCCACAACCAAGAGACCCAGTACTTC. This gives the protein CASSQEASLGTHNQETQYF.

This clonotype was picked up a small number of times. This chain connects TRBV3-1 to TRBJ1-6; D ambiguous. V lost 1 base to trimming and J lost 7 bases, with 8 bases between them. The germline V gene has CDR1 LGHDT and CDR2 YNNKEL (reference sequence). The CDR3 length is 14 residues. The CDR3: CASSQVTVNSPLHF. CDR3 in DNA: TGTGCCAGCAGCCAAGTTACAGTCAATTCACCCCTCCACTTT. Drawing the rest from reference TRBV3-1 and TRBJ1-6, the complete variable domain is DTAVSQTPKYLVTQMGNDKSIKCEQNLGHDTMYWYKQDSKKFLKIMFSYNNKELIINETVPNRFSPKSPDKAHLNLHINSLELGDSAVYFCASSQVTVNSPLHFGNGTRLTVT.

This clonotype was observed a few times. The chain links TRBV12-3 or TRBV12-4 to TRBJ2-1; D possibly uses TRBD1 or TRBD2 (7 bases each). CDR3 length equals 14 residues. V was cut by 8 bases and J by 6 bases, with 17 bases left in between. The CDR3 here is CASEQGGISNEQFF. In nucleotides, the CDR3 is TGTGCCAGCGAGCAGGGGGGGATAAGCAATGAGCAGTTCTTC.

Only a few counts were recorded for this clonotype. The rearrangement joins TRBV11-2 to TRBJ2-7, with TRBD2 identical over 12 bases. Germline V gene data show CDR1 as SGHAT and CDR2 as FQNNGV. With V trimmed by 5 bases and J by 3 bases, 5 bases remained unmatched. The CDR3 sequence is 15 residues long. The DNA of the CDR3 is TGTGCCAGCAGCATCCTAGCGGGAGGGTTCTACGAGCAGTACTTC. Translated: CASSILAGGFYEQYF.

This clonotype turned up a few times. CDR3 bases: TGCGCCAGCAGCCAAGATGGACTAGCGGGGGGGCCTCCAGATACGCAGTATTTT. Amino acids: CASSQDGLAGGPPDTQYF. This chain connects TRBV4-3 to TRBJ2-3, with 15 bases that match TRBD2. CDR3 size: 18 residues. Germline values: CDR1 LGHNA, CDR2 YSLEER. The trim removed 0 bases at V and 4 bases at J, leaving 5 bases unmatched.

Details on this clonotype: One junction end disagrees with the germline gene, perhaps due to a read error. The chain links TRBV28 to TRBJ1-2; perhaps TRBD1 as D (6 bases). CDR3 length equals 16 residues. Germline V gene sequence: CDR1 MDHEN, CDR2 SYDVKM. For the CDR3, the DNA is TGTACCAGCAGGGGCCGGGGAGCCGGGGGGAACTATGGCTACACCTTC. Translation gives CTSRGRGAGGNYGYTF.

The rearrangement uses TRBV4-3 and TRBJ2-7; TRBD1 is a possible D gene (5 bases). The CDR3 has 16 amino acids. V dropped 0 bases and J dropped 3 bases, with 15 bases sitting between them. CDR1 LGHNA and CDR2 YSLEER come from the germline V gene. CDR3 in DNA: TGCGCCAGCAGCCAAGAGGTCCGACAGAGTCACTACGAGCAGTACTTC. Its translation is CASSQEVRQSHYEQYF.

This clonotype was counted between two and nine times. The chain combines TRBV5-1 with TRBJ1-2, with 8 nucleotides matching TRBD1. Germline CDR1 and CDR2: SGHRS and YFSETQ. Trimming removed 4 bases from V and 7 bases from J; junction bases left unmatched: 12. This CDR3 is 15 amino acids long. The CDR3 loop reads CASSRTTGAQLGYTF. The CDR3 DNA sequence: TGCGCCAGCAGCAGAACGACAGGGGCTCAGCTTGGCTACACCTTC.

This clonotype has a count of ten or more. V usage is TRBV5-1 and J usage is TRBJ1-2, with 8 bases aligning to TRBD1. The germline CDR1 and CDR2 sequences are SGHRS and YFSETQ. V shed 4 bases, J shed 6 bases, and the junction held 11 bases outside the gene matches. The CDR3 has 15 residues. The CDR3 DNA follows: TGCGCCAGCAGCACACAGGACAGGGTAAACGATGGCTACACCTTC. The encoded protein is CASSTQDRVNDGYTF.

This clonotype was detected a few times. The CDR3 protein is CASTPPGGKSTDTQYF. The CDR3 bases are TGTGCCAGCACTCCCCCCGGGGGGAAAAGCACAGATACGCAGTATTTT. This chain joins TRBV28 and TRBJ2-3; TRBD2 agrees at 7 bases. Trimming took 7 bases from V and 0 from J; bases not matched to a gene: 10. The CDR3 runs to 16 residues. Germline V CDR1 and CDR2: MDHEN, SYDVKM.

In DNA, the CDR3 is TGTGCCAGCAGCGTAGGGAACTTTAACACCGGGGAGCTGTTTTTT. It yields the protein CASSVGNFNTGELFF. The chain is built from TRBV9 and TRBJ2-2; D unclear. The germline V gene encodes CDR1 SGDLS and CDR2 YYNGEE. V lost 0 bases and J lost 2, with 8 bases in between. This CDR3 has 15 residues.

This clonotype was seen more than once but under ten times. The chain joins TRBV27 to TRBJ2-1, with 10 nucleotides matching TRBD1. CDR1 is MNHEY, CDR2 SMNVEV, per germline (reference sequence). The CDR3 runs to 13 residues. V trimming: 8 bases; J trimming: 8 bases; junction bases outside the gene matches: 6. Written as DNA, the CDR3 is TGTGCCAGCGGGACAGGGGATTACGATGAGCAGTTCTTC. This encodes CASGTGDYDEQFF.

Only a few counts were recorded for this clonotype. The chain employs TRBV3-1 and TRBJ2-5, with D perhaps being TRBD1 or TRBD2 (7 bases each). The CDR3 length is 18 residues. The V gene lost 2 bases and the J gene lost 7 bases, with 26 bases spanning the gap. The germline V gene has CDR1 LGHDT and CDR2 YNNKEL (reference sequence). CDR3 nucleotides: TGTGCCAGCAGCCAAACCTTCAAAAGCAGGGGGGGCCCGTGGACCCAGTACTTC. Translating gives CASSQTFKSRGGPWTQYF.

The CDR3 nucleotides read TGCAGTGCTAGAGTAGGAACAGGGGGCTCTGAAGCTTTCTTT. It specifies CSARVGTGGSEAFF. The gene calls are TRBV20-1 and TRBJ1-1; TRBD1 matches at 9 bases. The CDR3 is 14 amino acids. V dropped 1 base and J dropped 6; count of bases not matched to a gene: 6. From germline, CDR1 is DFQATT and CDR2 SNEGSKA (reference sequence).

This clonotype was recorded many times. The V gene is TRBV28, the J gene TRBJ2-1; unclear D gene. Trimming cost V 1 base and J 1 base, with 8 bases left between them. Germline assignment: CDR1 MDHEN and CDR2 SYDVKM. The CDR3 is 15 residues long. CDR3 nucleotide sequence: TGTGCCAGCAGTTTATCGATGGGGTCCTACAATGAGCAGTTCTTC. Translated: CASSLSMGSYNEQFF. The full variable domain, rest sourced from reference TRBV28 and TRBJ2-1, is DVKVTQSSRYLVKRTGEKVFLECVQDMDHENMFWYRQDPGLGLRLIYFSYDVKMKEKGDIPEGYSVSREKKERFSLILESASTNQTSMYLCASSLSMGSYNEQFFGPGTRLTVL.

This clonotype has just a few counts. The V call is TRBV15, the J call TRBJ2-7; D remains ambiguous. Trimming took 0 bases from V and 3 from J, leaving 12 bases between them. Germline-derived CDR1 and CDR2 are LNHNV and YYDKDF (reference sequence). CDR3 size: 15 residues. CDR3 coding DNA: TGTGCCACCAGCAGAGATGGGCAAACCCACTACGAGCAGTACTTC. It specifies CATSRDGQTHYEQYF.

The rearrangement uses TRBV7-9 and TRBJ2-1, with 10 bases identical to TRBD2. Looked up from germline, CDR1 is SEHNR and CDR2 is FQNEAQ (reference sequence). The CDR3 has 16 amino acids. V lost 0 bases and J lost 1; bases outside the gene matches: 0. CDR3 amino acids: CASSLAGLASYNEQFF. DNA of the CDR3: TGTGCCAGCAGCTTAGCGGGACTAGCGTCCTACAATGAGCAGTTCTTC.

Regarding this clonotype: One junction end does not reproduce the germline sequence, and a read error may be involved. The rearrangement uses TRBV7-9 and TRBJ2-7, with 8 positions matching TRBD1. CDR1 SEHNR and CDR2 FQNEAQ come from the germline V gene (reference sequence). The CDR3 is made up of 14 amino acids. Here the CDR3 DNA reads TGTGCCAGCAGCCATCCCCAGCGGACAGGGAGAGGAGGCTTC. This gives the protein CASSHPQRTGRGGF.

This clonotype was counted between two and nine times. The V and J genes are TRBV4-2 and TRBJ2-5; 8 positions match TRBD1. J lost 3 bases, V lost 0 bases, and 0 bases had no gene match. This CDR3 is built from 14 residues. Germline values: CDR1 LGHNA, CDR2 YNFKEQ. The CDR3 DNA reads TGTGCCAGCAGCCAAGAGACAGGGGAAGAGACCCAGTACTTC. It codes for CASSQETGEETQYF.

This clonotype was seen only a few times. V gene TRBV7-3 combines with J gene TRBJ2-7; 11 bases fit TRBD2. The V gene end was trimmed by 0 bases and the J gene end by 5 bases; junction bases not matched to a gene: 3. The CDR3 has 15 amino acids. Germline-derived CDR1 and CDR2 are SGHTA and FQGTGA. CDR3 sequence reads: CASSLTSGRDHEQYF. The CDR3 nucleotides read TGTGCCAGCAGCTTAACTAGCGGGAGGGACCACGAGCAGTACTTC.

The CDR3 region is CASSQTSVLDFTDTQYF. The CDR3 DNA follows: TGTGCCAGCAGCCAAACATCAGTCCTTGACTTCACAGATACGCAGTATTTT. This chain joins TRBV11-2 and TRBJ2-3; D not certain. The CDR3 is made up of 17 amino acids. CDR1 SGHAT and CDR2 FQNNGV come from the germline V gene. Deletions cut 5 bases from V and 2 bases from J, with 20 bases between.